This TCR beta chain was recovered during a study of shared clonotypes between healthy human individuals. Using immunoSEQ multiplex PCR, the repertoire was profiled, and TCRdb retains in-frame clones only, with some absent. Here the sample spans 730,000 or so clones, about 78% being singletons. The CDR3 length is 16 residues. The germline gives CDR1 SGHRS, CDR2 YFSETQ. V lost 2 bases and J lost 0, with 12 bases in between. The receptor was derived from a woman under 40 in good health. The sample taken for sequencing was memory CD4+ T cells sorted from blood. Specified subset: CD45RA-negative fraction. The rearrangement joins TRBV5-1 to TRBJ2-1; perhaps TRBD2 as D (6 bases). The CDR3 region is CASSFKMGGSYNEQFF. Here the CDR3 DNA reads TGCGCCAGCAGCTTTAAGATGGGAGGCTCCTACAATGAGCAGTTCTTC.